This T cell receptor beta chain stems from a study of T-cell memory formation after mild COVID-19. The study, taken as a whole, reports: Later expanders leaned CD4+, whereas day 15 to 85 contracting clones were balanced CD4/CD8. Cross-reactive memory appears to have joined, as suggested by some responding clones showing up in pre-infection memory.

The CDR3 is 13 amino acids. V dropped 1 base and J dropped 7 bases, with 8 bases sitting between them. Germline V lookup: CDR1 SGHVS, CDR2 FNYEAQ. This clonotype was observed a handful of times. Its antigen is still unknown. TCRdb redid the calling of the 5' RACE reads with MiXCR, one entry per CDR3 protein. The table records roughly 620,000 distinct CDR3 sequences, approximately 19% of them present only once. Sequencing was performed on PBMCs or a T cell subset sorted from them (not recorded which). The chain recombines TRBV7-6 with TRBJ1-5; no clear D gene. The TCR comes from an adult woman who had mild COVID-19 (a few samples of this study predate the infection). Cell type and time point are not known. The CDR3 spells CASSLGHEQPQHF. DNA for the CDR3: TGTGCCAGCAGCTTAGGCCACGAACAGCCCCAGCATTTT.